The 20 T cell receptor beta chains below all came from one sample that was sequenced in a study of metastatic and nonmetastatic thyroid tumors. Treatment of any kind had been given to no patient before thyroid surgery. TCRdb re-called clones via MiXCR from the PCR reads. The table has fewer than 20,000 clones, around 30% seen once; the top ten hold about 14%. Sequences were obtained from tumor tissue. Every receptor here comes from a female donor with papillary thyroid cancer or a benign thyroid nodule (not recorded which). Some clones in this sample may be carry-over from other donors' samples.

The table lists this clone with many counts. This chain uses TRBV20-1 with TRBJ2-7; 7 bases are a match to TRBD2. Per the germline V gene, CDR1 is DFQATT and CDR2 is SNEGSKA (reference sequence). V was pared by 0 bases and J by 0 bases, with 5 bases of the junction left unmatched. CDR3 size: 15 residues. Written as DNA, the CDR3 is TGCAGTGCTAGAGATGGGGGGGGGAGCTCCTACGAGCAGTACTTC. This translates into CSARDGGGSSYEQYF.

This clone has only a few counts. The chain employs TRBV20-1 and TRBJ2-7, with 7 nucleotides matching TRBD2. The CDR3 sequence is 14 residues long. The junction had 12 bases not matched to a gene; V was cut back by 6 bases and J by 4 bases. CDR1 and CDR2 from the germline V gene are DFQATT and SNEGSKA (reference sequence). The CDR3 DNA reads TGCAGTGCCACGCGAGACCTAGCGGCTTACGAGCAGTACTTC. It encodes CSATRDLAAYEQYF.

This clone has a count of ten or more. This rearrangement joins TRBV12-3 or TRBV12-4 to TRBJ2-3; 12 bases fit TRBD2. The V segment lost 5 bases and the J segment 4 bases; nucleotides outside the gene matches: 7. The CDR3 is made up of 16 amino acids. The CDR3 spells CASSTRLAGDSDTQYF. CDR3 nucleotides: TGTGCCAGCAGTACGCGACTAGCGGGAGATTCAGATACGCAGTATTTT.

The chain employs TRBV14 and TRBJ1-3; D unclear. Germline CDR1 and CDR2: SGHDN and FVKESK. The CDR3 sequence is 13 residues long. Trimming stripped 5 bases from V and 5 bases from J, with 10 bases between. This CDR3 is CASSKSGRNTIYF. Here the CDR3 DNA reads TGTGCCAGCAGCAAGTCAGGTCGAAACACCATATATTTT.

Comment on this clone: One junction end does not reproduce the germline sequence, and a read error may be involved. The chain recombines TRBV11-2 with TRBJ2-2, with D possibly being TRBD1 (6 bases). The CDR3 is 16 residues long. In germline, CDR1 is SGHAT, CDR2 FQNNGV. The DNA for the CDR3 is TGTGCCAGCAGCTATCGGACAGAGTGGGGCGCCGGGGAGCTGCTTTTT. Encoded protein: CASSYRTEWGAGELLF.

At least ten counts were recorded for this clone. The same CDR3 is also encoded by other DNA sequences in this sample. The chain's CDR3 is CASSLWNSLGGSYNSPLHF. CDR3 DNA: TGTGCCAGCAGTTTATGGAATTCTTTAGGGGGGTCCTATAATTCACCCCTCCACTTT. The rearrangement uses TRBV28 and TRBJ1-6; the D gene is possibly TRBD1 (6 bases). Germline lookup yields CDR1 MDHEN and CDR2 SYDVKM. V lost 0 bases and J lost 1, with 16 bases in between. The CDR3 extends over 19 amino acids.

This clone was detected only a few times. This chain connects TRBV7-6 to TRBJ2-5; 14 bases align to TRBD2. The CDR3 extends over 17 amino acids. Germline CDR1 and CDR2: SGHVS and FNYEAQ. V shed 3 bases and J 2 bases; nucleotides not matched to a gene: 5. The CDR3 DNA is TGTGCCAGCAGCTTGGGACTAGCGGGGGCTTATCAAGAGACCCAGTACTTC. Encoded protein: CASSLGLAGAYQETQYF. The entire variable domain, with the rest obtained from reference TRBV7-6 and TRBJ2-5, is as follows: GAGVSQSPRYKVTKRGQDVALRCDPISGHVSLYWYRQALGQGPEFLTYFNYEAQQDKSGLPNDRFSAERPEGSISTLTIQRTEQRDSAMYRCASSLGLAGAYQETQYFGPGTRLLVL.

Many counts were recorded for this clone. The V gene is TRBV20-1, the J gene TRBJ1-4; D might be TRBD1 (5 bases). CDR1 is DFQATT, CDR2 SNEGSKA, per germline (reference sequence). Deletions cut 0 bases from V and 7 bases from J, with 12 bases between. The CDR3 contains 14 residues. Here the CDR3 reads CSAREGQGGEKLFF. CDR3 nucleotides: TGCAGTGCTAGAGAAGGGCAGGGAGGTGAAAAACTGTTTTTT.

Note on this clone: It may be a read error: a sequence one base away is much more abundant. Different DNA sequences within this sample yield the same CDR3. As DNA, the CDR3 is TGTGCCTGGACCGATGGGGCCTACAATCAGCCCCAGCACTTT. Residues: CAWTDGAYNQPQHF. The V and J genes are TRBV30 and TRBJ1-5; D perhaps matches TRBD1 (5 bases). Germline V CDR1 and CDR2: GTSNPN, SVGIG (reference sequence). The CDR3 is 14 residues long.

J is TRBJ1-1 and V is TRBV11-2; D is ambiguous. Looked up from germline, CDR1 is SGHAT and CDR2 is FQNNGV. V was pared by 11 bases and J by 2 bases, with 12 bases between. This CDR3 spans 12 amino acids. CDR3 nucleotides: TGTGCCGGAGTGTATCTCAACACTGAAGCTTTCTTT. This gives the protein CAGVYLNTEAFF.

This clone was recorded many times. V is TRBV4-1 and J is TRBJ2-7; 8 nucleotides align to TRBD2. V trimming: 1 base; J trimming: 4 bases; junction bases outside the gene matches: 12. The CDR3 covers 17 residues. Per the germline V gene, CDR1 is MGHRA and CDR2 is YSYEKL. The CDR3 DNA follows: TGCGCCAGCAGCCAAGCCGCCGGCGGGGGGCAGGGGTACGAGCAGTACTTC. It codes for CASSQAAGGGQGYEQYF.

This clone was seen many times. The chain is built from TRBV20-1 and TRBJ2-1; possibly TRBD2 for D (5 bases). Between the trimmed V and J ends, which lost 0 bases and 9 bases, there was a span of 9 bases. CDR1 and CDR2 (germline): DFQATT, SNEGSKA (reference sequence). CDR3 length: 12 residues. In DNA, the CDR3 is TGCAGTGCTAGAGATTCGGGGAGTGAGCAGTTCTTC. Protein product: CSARDSGSEQFF.

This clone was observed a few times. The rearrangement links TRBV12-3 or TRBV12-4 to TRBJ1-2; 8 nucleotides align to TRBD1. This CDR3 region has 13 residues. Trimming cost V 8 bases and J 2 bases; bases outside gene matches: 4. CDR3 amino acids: CASSRTGNYGYTF. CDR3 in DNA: TGTGCCAGCTCGCGGACAGGGAACTATGGCTACACCTTC.

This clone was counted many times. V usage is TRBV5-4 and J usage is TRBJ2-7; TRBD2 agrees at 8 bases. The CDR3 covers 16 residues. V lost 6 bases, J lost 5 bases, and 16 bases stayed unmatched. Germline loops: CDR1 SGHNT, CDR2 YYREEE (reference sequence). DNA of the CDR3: TGTGCCAGCAACCTGGCGGCGGGAGGCGGGGGCGACGAGCAGTACTTC. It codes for CASNLAAGGGGDEQYF.

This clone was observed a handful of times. Here the CDR3 reads CATSGQGITDTQYF. The CDR3 nucleotides read TGTGCCACCAGTGGACAGGGAATAACCGATACGCAGTATTTT. The chain has TRBV24-1 and TRBJ2-3, with TRBD1 identical over 7 bases. The CDR3 totals 14 residues. Germline CDR1 is KGHDR and CDR2 is SFDVKD. With 5 bases clipped from V and 6 bases from J, the junction kept 7 bases outside the gene matches.

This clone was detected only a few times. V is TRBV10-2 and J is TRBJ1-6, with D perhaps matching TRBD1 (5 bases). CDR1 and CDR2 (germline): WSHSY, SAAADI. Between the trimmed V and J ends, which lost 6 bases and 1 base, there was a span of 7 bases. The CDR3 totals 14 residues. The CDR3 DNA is TGCGCCAGCAGCAGGGTTTCCTATAATTCACCCCTCCACTTT. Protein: CASSRVSYNSPLHF.

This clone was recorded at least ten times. The CDR3 spells CASSPGTSSQYF. The CDR3, as DNA: TGTGCCAGCAGCCCCGGAACAAGCAGCCAGTACTTC. This rearrangement joins TRBV11-2 to TRBJ2-5; D is unclear. The germline V gene has CDR1 SGHAT and CDR2 FQNNGV. CDR3 length equals 12 residues. Deletions cut 5 bases from V and 10 bases from J, with 14 bases between. The variable domain in full, completed from reference TRBV11-2 and TRBJ2-5, reads EAGVAQSPRYKIIEKRQSVAFWCNPISGHATLYWYQQILGQGPKLLIQFQNNGVVDDSQLPKDRFSAERLKGVDSTLKIQPAKLEDSAVYLCASSPGTSSQYFGPGTRLLVL.

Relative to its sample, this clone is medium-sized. In DNA form, the CDR3 reads TGTGCCAGCTCACCACCGGGTAGCTACGAGCAGTACTTC. Translation gives CASSPPGSYEQYF. The chain couples TRBV18 to TRBJ2-7; D remains unclear. Germline V gene lookup returns CDR1 KGHSH and CDR2 LQKENI. The CDR3 totals 13 residues. Trimming stripped 0 bases from V and 3 bases from J, with 6 bases between. The whole variable domain, remainder taken from reference TRBV18 and TRBJ2-7, is NAGVMQNPRHLVRRRGQEARLRCSPMKGHSHVYWYRQLPEEGLKFMVYLQKENIIDESGMPKERFSAEFPKEGPSILRIQQVVRGDSAAYFCASSPPGSYEQYFGPGTRLTVT.

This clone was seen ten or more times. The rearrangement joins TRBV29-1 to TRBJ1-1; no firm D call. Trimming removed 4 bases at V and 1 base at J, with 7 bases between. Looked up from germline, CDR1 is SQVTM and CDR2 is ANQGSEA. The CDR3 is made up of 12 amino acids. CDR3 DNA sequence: TGCAGCGTTGGGGCAGCGAACACTGAAGCTTTCTTT. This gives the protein CSVGAANTEAFF.

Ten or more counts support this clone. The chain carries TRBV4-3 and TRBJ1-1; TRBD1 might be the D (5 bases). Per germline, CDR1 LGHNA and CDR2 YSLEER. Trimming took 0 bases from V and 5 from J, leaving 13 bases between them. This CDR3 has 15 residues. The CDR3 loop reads CASSQERGSVTEAFF. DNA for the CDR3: TGCGCCAGCAGCCAAGAGAGGGGCAGCGTGACTGAAGCTTTCTTT.